This T cell receptor beta chain was recorded in a study of memory CD4+ T cells and cytomegalovirus serostatus. Background on the study: Of the healthy Belgian adults, under 10 were CMV seropositive and fewer than 30 seronegative.

The assay was immunoSEQ multiplex PCR, and TCRdb's table has in-frame clones only and misses some. Among tens of thousands of clones listed, about 80% were seen once. CDR1 is SEHNR and CDR2 is FQNEAQ in the germline V gene (reference sequence). CDR3 length equals 17 residues. Trimming shortened V by 2 bases and J by 2 bases, and 17 bases separated the two germline ends. The sort gate was single viable CD3+CD4+CD8-CD45RO+ cells for memory CD4+ T cells. Serum IgG to CMV pp150, pp28, p38 and p52 defined serostatus. V gene TRBV7-9 combines with J gene TRBJ2-3; the D gene is possibly TRBD2 (5 bases). The source is an adult in good health and CMV-seropositive. Sequencing was carried out using memory CD4+ T cells from blood. The CDR3 bases are TGTGCCAGCAGCTTAAGGAGTCAGAGAGGGATCACAGATACGCAGTATTTT. Translated, it gives CASSLRSQRGITDTQYF.